This entry is about one TCR beta chain. These data belong to a study of identical twins' blood T cells. About the study: Roughly 50 million reads covered about six alpha-chain and about six beta-chain libraries.

All three twin pairs grew up together with likely shared infections and vaccines. The CDR3 consists of 14 residues. Trimming removed 1 base at V and 2 bases at J, with 10 bases between. Germline V gene data show CDR1 as SGHDT and CDR2 as YYEEEE. Each TCR cDNA library carried sample-specific barcodes on both ends. TCRdb recomputed calls from the 5' RACE reads with MiXCR, one row per CDR3 protein. The sample lists about 370,000 distinct CDR3 sequences; roughly 31% were seen once. V is TRBV5-6 and J is TRBJ2-7, with D unclear. The receptor's source is a woman aged 18 to 50 in good health. Material for sequencing was PBMCs. The CDR3 protein is CASSLSSAPYEQYF. CDR3 nucleotides: TGTGCCAGCAGCTTGAGCAGTGCTCCCTACGAGCAGTACTTC. Full variable domain (outside the CDR3, taken from reference TRBV5-6 and TRBJ2-7): DAGVTQSPTHLIKTRGQQVTLRCSPKSGHDTVSWYQQALGQGPQFIFQYYEEEERQRGNFPDRFSGHQFPNYSSELNVNALLLGDSALYLCASSLSSAPYEQYFGPGTRLTVT.